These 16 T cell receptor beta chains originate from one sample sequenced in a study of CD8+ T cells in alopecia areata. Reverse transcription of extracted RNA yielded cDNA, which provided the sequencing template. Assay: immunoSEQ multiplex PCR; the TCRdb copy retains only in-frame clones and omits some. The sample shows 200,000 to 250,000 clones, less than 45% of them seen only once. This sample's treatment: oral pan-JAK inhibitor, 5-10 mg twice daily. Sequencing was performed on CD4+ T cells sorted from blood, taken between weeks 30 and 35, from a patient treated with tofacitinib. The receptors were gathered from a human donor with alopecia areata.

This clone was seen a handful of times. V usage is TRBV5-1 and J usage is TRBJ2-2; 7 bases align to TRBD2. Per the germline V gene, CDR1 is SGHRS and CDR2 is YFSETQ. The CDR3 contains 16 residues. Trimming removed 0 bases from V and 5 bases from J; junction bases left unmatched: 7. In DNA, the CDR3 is TGCGCCAGCAGCTTGGCAGGCGGGAGTTGGACCGGGGAGCTGTTTTTT. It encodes CASSLAGGSWTGELFF.

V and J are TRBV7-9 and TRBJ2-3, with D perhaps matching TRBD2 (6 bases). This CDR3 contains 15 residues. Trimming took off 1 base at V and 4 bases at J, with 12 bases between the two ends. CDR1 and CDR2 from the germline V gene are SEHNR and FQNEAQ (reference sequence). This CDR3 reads CASSLERTNPDTQYF. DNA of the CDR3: TGTGCCAGCAGCTTAGAAAGGACTAACCCAGATACGCAGTATTTT.

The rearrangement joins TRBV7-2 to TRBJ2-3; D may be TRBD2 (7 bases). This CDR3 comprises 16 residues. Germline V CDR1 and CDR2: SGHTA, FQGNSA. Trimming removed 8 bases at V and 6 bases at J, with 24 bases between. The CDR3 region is CASGTLRGPSWDTQYF. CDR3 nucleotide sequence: TGTGCCAGCGGAACCCTGCGGGGGCCTTCTTGGGATACGCAGTATTTT.

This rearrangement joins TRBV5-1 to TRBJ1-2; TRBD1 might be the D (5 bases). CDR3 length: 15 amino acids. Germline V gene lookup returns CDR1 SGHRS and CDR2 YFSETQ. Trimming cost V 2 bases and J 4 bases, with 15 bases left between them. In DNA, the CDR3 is TGCGCCAGCAGCTTCGGGGTCGGGGCCCGCTATGGCTACACCTTC. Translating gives CASSFGVGARYGYTF.

The CDR3 nucleotides read TGTGCCTGGACAGGGTACGCCACTGAAGCTTTCTTT. This translates into CAWTGYATEAFF. The chain has TRBV30 and TRBJ1-1; possible D gene TRBD1, 5 bases. Germline values: CDR1 GTSNPN, CDR2 SVGIG (reference sequence). The CDR3 length is 12 residues. V shed 4 bases and J shed 4 bases, with 10 bases lying between them.

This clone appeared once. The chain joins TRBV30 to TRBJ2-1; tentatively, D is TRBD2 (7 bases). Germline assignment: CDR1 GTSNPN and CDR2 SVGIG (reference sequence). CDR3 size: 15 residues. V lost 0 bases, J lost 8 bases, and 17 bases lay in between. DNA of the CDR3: TGTGCCTGGAGTGTCGGCGGGGGCCAGGTCGATGAGCAGTTCTTC. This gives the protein CAWSVGGGQVDEQFF.

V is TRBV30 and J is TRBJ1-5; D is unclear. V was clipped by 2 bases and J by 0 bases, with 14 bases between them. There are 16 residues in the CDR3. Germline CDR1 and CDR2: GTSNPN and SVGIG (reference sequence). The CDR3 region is CAWSRPGVISNQPQHF. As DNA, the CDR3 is TGTGCCTGGAGTCGCCCCGGGGTCATTAGCAATCAGCCCCAGCATTTT.

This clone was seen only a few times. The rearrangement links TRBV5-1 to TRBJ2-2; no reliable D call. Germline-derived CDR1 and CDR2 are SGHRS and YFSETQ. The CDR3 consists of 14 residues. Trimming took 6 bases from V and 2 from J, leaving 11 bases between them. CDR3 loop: CASIGLVNTGELFF. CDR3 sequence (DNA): TGCGCCAGCATAGGGCTAGTAAACACCGGGGAGCTGTTTTTT.

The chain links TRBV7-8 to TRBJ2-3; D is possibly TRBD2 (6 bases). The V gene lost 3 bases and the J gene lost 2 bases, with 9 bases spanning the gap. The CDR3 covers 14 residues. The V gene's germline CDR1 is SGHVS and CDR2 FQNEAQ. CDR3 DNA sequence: TGTGCCAGCAGCTTCCAGCGGGCCACAGATACGCAGTATTTT. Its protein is CASSFQRATDTQYF.

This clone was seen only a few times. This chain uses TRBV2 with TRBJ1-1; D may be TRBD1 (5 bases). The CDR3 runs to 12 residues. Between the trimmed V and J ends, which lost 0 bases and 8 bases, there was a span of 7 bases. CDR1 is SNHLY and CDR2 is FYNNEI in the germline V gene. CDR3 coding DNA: TGTGCCAGCAGTGAAGCGAACAGGGAAGCTTTCTTT. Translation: CASSEANREAFF.

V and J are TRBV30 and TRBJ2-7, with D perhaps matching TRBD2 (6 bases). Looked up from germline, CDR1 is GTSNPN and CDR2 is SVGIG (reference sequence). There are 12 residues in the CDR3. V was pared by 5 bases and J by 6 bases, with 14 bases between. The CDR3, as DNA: TGTGCCTGGGGGCGGGGACCCGGCGAGCAGTACTTC. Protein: CAWGRGPGEQYF.

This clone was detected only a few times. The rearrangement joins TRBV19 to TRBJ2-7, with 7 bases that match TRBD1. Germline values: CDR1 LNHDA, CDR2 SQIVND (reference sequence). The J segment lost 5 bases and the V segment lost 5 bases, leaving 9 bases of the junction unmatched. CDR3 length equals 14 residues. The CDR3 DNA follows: TGTGCCAGTAGTGACGTCCCGACAGGGAACGAGCAGTACTTC. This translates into CASSDVPTGNEQYF.

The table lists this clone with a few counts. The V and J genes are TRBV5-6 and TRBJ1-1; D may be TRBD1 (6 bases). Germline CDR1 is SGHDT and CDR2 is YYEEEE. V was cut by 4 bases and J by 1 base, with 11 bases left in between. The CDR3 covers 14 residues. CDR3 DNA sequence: TGTGCCAGCAGCCGCATACAGGGGAACACTGAAGCTTTCTTT. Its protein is CASSRIQGNTEAFF.

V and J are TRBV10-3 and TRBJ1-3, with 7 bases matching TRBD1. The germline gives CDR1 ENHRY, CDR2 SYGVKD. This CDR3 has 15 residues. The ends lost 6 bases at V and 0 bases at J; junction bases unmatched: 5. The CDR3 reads CAISRDRDSGNTIYF. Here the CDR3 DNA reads TGTGCCATCAGCAGGGACAGAGACTCTGGAAACACCATATATTTT.

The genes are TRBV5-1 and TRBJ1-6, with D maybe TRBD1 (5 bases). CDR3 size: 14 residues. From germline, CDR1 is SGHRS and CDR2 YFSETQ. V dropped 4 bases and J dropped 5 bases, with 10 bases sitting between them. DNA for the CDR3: TGCGCCAGCAGCCGGGGGGATCATAATTCACCCCTCCACTTT. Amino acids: CASSRGDHNSPLHF.

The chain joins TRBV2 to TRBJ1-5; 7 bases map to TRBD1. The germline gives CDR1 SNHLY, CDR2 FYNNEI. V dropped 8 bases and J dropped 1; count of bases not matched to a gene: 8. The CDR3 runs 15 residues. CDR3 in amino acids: CASGTTGTSNQPQHF. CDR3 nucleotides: TGTGCCAGCGGCACGACAGGGACCAGCAATCAGCCCCAGCATTTT.